This T cell receptor (beta chain) appears in the sequencing data of a study of blood T cell repertoires in COVID-19. Study-level background: PBMCs, B-cell-depleted T cells, or T cells were the source of the cDNA or gDNA that made up the material.

Germline V gene lookup returns CDR1 SNHLY and CDR2 FYNNEI. This CDR3 region has 15 residues. V gave up 7 bases and J gave up 1 base; unmatched junction bases: 7. Generated by immunoSEQ multiplex PCR, the TCRdb table keeps only in-frame clones and is missing some. The table has roughly 130,000 clones, more than 70% seen once. The material sequenced was peripheral blood. This chain joins TRBV2 and TRBJ1-5; 7 bases match TRBD1. The receptor's source is a man between 65 and 79 years old with acute or convalescent COVID-19. CDR3 protein: CASNPGGGSNQPQHF. The CDR3 DNA sequence: TGTGCCAGCAACCCAGGGGGAGGAAGCAATCAGCCCCAGCATTTT.